This TCR beta chain was documented in a study of T cell clones after liver transplantation. Broader study findings: Graft donor-reactive T cells possibly entered the graft instead of undergoing deletion. Low donor cell numbers restricted donor-reactive repertoire measurement in a couple of subjects.

With respect to this clone: What it recognizes is unknown.

This table comes from immunoSEQ multiplex PCR, and its TCRdb copy is limited to in-frame clones, with some not included. In the table there are tens of thousands of clones, over 70% of which are singletons. The V and J ends lost 5 bases and 1 base respectively, with 17 bases between them. This CDR3 has 17 amino acids. Germline values: CDR1 SGHTA, CDR2 FQGTGA. This chain joins TRBV7-3 and TRBJ2-2, with D possibly being TRBD2 (6 bases). The receptor was derived from a human donor who received a liver transplant. The starting material was CD4+ T cells from blood, obtained before liver transplant. The DNA of the CDR3 is TGTGCCAGCAGCCAACTCGGAGGGAACCTGAACACCGGGGAGCTGTTTTTT. Its translation: CASSQLGGNLNTGELFF.